This is a list of T cell receptor beta chains from one sample in a study of T cells in Graves' hyperthyroidism and ophthalmopathy. TCRdb reprocessed the multiplex PCR reads with MiXCR, giving one entry per CDR3 protein. The sample lists some 600,000 distinct CDR3 sequences; around 46% were seen once. The sequenced sample was peripheral blood or thyroid tissue (not recorded which). Receptors originate from a young woman with Graves' hyperthyroidism. The CDR3 runs from the conserved cysteine through the conserved F or W. A D gene is named only where the DNA matches it firmly.

j_call v_call d_call cdr3_aa
TRBJ2-7 TRBV7-8 . CASSPDGAAAEQYF
TRBJ1-5 TRBV29-1 . CSVGGGLYEHF
TRBJ1-1 TRBV2 TRBD1 CARGDRVTEAFF
TRBJ1-1 TRBV6-1 . CASSREGNKNTEAFF
TRBJ2-5 TRBV20-1 TRBD1 CSAKGAQETQYF
TRBJ2-7 TRBV10-3 TRBD2 CAITGTSGRGEQYF
TRBJ2-7 TRBV29-1 . CSVVIPGAYEQYF
TRBJ1-6 TRBV10-3 . CAITGNNSPLHF
TRBJ2-7 TRBV7-9 TRBD1 CASSQEQGYEQYF
TRBJ1-3 TRBV7-6 . CASSRGRTSGNTIYF
TRBJ1-1 TRBV29-1 . CSAGDELNTEAFF
TRBJ1-1 TRBV6-4 . CASSNRDGTEAFF
TRBJ2-7 TRBV10-3 . CAIRMDQSSYEQYF
TRBJ2-2 TRBV7-9 . CASSQDVGRVGTGELFF
TRBJ2-7 TRBV9 . CASSVGTEDSYEQYF
TRBJ2-5 TRBV20-1 . CSARGRDGETQYF
TRBJ2-3 TRBV15 . CATSRDNVYTDTQYF
TRBJ1-5 TRBV15 TRBD1 CATSRRPGQGRNQPQHF
TRBJ2-7 TRBV2 TRBD2 CASSLFTSGVYEQYF
TRBJ2-7 TRBV29-1 TRBD2 CSGTSGMYEQYF
TRBJ1-5 TRBV29-1 . CSVRGEVDQPQHF
TRBJ1-2 TRBV19 . CASTRDRVANYGYTF
TRBJ2-7 TRBV7-6 . CAWSRGEQYF
TRBJ2-7 TRBV24-1 TRBD1 CATSEPDRGNEQYF
TRBJ2-5 TRBV20-1 TRBD2 CSALPGLVETQYF
TRBJ1-5 TRBV7-9 . CASSLVGTTGNQPQHF
TRBJ1-2 TRBV7-9 TRBD1 CASSWSGQTSGAGYTF
TRBJ1-1 TRBV19 TRBD1 CASSQDRGRNAEAFF
TRBJ2-7 TRBV19 TRBD2 CASSSLASGISSQYF
TRBJ1-2 TRBV7-9 TRBD1 CASSLEGTDSGYTF
TRBJ2-3 TRBV2 . CASRPTGTSAHTQYF
TRBJ2-7 TRBV7-6 TRBD1 CASSRQGPEQYF
TRBJ2-5 TRBV10-3 TRBD2 CASSEVAGERETQYF
TRBJ1-4 TRBV12-3/TRBV12-4 . CASSREEGEKLFF
TRBJ1-3 TRBV13 TRBD1 CASSSRQGRNTIYF
TRBJ1-2 TRBV7-9 . CASSYRVSNYGYTF
TRBJ2-7 TRBV20-1 . CSARAMRRDNYEQYF
TRBJ2-5 TRBV9 . CASSGGTVRETQYF
TRBJ2-7 TRBV10-3 . CAISESTRGNSYEQYF
TRBJ2-7 TRBV6-6 TRBD2 CASGRLAGASYEQYF
TRBJ1-6 TRBV7-9 . CASSYGRSNPLHF
TRBJ1-2 TRBV7-2 . CASSQDGTGSYGYTF
TRBJ1-2 TRBV29-1 . CSVHSGALHYGYTF
TRBJ2-7 TRBV14 TRBD1 CASSQRGRYEQYF
TRBJ1-5 TRBV2 TRBD1 CASSPQTGENQPQHF
TRBJ1-5 TRBV24-1 . CATSDFVRDPFNQPQHF
TRBJ1-1 TRBV19 TRBD1 CATCRGQGGTEAFF
TRBJ2-5 TRBV19 . CASKNLAAETQYF
TRBJ2-7 TRBV6-5 . CARWTGQGPYEQYF
TRBJ1-2 TRBV7-9 . CASREGHGFNYGYTF
TRBJ1-1 TRBV29-1 TRBD1 CSVETGTNTEAFF
TRBJ1-2 TRBV15 TRBD1 CATSRVGTGNGYTF
TRBJ1-1 TRBV2 . CASKVTPDLEAFF